The T cell receptor (beta chain) under discussion was sequenced for a study of cytomegalovirus exposure and HLA in healthy donors. PCR was performed using 60 Vbeta and 13 Jbeta primers. The data were produced by immunoSEQ multiplex PCR, yet TCRdb's version contains in-frame clones alone and is incomplete. The sample includes roughly 180,000 clones, about 80% seen only once; the top ten take less than 2%. The CDR3 runs to 11 residues. Trimming cost V 10 bases and J 9 bases; bases outside gene matches: 6. Germline CDR1 is SNHLY and CDR2 is FYNNEI. This sequence originates from a woman under 40 in good health and CMV-seronegative. The chain combines TRBV2 with TRBJ2-1, with 7 bases aligning to TRBD1. The specimen sequenced was PBMCs. CDR3 nucleotides: TGTGCCATCGACAGGGACGTTGAGCAGTTCTTC. Protein: CAIDRDVEQFF.